The rows below give T cell receptor beta chains drawn from one sample of a study of blood T cell repertoires in COVID-19. Repertoires were generated with immunoSEQ multiplex PCR, while TCRdb's copy carries only in-frame clones and drops some. The data show tens of thousands of clones, 65% to 90% seen once. The sample taken for sequencing was peripheral blood. Receptor source: a human donor in a cohort sampled during active COVID-19. Each CDR3 is given with its conserved first and last residue. Each record gives: V gene, clone size, J gene, D gene, CDR3 protein, CDR3 DNA. D genes are given only for firm matches. The size of a clone is reported for some rows only, either as once, few or many, or as a class for expanded clones.

TRBV30	-	TRBJ1-1	-	CAWSDPRGGTEAFF	TGTGCCTGGAGTGACCCAAGAGGGGGAACTGAAGCTTTCTTT
TRBV29-1	once	TRBJ2-7	-	CSVVHSISYEQYF	TGCAGCGTTGTTCACTCTATCTCCTACGAGCAGTACTTC
TRBV5-5	-	TRBJ2-1	-	CASSTQGPSYNEQFF	TGTGCCAGCAGCACCCAGGGTCCCTCCTACAATGAGCAGTTCTTC
TRBV6-4	-	TRBJ2-3	TRBD1	CASSDRGLSTDTQYF	TGTGCCAGCAGTGACAGGGGGCTTAGCACAGATACGCAGTATTTT
TRBV15	-	TRBJ1-4	-	CATSRSTGTQGGKLFF	TGTGCCACCAGCAGATCCACCGGGACACAGGGTGGAAAACTGTTTTTT
TRBV9	-	TRBJ1-5	-	CASSAQGNNQPQHF	TGTGCCAGCAGCGCCCAGGGGAACAATCAGCCCCAGCATTTT
TRBV19	-	TRBJ1-5	TRBD1	CASSSLGQGEQPQHF	TGTGCCAGTAGTTCCCTTGGACAGGGGGAACAGCCCCAGCATTTT
TRBV7-8	-	TRBJ2-5	TRBD2	CASSGGLAVVQETQYF	TGTGCCAGCAGCGGGGGACTAGCGGTGGTCCAAGAGACCCAGTACTTC
TRBV7-9	-	TRBJ2-7	TRBD1	CASSLGGTGYEQYF	TGTGCCAGCAGCTTAGGAGGGACAGGTTACGAGCAGTACTTC
TRBV27	-	TRBJ1-4	TRBD1	CASSAGGWGNEKLFF	TGTGCCAGCAGTGCAGGGGGCTGGGGTAATGAAAAACTGTTTTTT
TRBV19	-	TRBJ2-3	-	CASSISGTGSSTDTQYF	TGTGCCAGTAGTATCAGCGGGACAGGCTCTAGCACAGATACGCAGTATTTT
TRBV28	-	TRBJ1-1	TRBD1	CASLTGGTEAFF	TGTGCCAGCCTCACAGGGGGCACTGAAGCTTTCTTT
TRBV11-3	-	TRBJ2-3	-	CASSPPGGGGTDTQYF	TGTGCCAGCAGCCCTCCGGGTGGGGGCGGCACAGATACGCAGTATTTT
TRBV10-2	-	TRBJ1-5	-	CASGPGVSNQPQHF	TGCGCCAGCGGGCCCGGGGTTAGCAATCAGCCCCAGCATTTT
TRBV5-6	-	TRBJ2-1	-	CARSARGGSYNEQFF	TGTGCCCGCAGCGCAAGGGGGGGGTCCTACAATGAGCAGTTCTTC
TRBV11-3	once	TRBJ2-1	TRBD2	CASSSSGTEYNEQFF	TGTGCCAGCAGCTCTAGCGGGACGGAGTACAATGAGCAGTTCTTC
TRBV2	-	TRBJ1-3	TRBD1	CASSEARQTGAYSGNTIYF	TGTGCCAGCAGTGAAGCGAGGCAAACAGGGGCATACTCTGGAAACACCATATATTTT
TRBV19	once	TRBJ2-5	TRBD2	CASSISTSGLQETQYF	TGTGCCAGTAGTATCTCGACTAGCGGCCTACAAGAGACCCAGTACTTC
TRBV30	-	TRBJ1-5	-	CAWSVGVNNQPQHF	TGTGCCTGGAGTGTAGGGGTCAACAATCAGCCCCAGCATTTT
TRBV3-1/TRBV3-2	-	TRBJ1-1	-	CASSTTANTEAFF	TGTGCCAGCAGCACCACAGCGAACACTGAAGCTTTCTTT
TRBV7-2	few	TRBJ2-2	TRBD2	CASSPLAGAYTGELFF	TGTGCCAGCAGCCCTCTAGCGGGAGCCTACACCGGGGAGCTGTTTTTT
TRBV5-1	once	TRBJ1-5	-	CASSPQGGDNQPQHF	TGCGCCAGCAGCCCTCAGGGTGGGGACAATCAGCCCCAGCATTTT
TRBV4-2	-	TRBJ1-4	TRBD1	CASSEGPGQLNEKLFF	TGTGCCAGCAGCGAGGGACCGGGACAGTTAAATGAAAAACTGTTTTTT